The clone carrying this T cell receptor beta chain has a count of ten or more. No donor had other autoimmune disease, uncontrolled infection, pregnancy or lactation. Diagnosis relied on clinical symptoms, serum thyroxine, TRAb, thyroid ultrasound and orbital computed tomography. Amplified TCR beta CDR3 regions were obtained using RNA transcripts as template. HTBI-primed RT-PCR formed the first round, and a multiplex PCR formed the second. Using its own MiXCR run on the multiplex PCR reads, TCRdb lists one record per CDR3 protein. The table lists 600,000 to 650,000 distinct CDR3 sequences, 22% of them singletons. The sample comes from a study of Graves' ophthalmopathy and Graves' hyperthyroidism. Study in general: Samples of peripheral blood were obtained at initial diagnosis, prior to treatment of any kind.

This TCR was sampled from a woman under 30 with stable Graves' hyperthyroidism. Some clones in this sample may be carry-over from other donors' samples. Sequencing was carried out using peripheral blood.

CDR3 in amino acids: CASNLPLTDLNTEAFF. The CDR3 DNA sequence: TGTGCCAGCAACCTACCGCTGACAGATTTGAACACTGAAGCTTTCTTT. The J gene is TRBJ1-1, the V gene TRBV28; a weak D match, TRBD1 (5 bases). Between the trimmed V and J ends, which lost 7 bases and 0 bases, there was a span of 18 bases. The CDR3 spans 16 residues. Germline lookup yields CDR1 MDHEN and CDR2 SYDVKM.